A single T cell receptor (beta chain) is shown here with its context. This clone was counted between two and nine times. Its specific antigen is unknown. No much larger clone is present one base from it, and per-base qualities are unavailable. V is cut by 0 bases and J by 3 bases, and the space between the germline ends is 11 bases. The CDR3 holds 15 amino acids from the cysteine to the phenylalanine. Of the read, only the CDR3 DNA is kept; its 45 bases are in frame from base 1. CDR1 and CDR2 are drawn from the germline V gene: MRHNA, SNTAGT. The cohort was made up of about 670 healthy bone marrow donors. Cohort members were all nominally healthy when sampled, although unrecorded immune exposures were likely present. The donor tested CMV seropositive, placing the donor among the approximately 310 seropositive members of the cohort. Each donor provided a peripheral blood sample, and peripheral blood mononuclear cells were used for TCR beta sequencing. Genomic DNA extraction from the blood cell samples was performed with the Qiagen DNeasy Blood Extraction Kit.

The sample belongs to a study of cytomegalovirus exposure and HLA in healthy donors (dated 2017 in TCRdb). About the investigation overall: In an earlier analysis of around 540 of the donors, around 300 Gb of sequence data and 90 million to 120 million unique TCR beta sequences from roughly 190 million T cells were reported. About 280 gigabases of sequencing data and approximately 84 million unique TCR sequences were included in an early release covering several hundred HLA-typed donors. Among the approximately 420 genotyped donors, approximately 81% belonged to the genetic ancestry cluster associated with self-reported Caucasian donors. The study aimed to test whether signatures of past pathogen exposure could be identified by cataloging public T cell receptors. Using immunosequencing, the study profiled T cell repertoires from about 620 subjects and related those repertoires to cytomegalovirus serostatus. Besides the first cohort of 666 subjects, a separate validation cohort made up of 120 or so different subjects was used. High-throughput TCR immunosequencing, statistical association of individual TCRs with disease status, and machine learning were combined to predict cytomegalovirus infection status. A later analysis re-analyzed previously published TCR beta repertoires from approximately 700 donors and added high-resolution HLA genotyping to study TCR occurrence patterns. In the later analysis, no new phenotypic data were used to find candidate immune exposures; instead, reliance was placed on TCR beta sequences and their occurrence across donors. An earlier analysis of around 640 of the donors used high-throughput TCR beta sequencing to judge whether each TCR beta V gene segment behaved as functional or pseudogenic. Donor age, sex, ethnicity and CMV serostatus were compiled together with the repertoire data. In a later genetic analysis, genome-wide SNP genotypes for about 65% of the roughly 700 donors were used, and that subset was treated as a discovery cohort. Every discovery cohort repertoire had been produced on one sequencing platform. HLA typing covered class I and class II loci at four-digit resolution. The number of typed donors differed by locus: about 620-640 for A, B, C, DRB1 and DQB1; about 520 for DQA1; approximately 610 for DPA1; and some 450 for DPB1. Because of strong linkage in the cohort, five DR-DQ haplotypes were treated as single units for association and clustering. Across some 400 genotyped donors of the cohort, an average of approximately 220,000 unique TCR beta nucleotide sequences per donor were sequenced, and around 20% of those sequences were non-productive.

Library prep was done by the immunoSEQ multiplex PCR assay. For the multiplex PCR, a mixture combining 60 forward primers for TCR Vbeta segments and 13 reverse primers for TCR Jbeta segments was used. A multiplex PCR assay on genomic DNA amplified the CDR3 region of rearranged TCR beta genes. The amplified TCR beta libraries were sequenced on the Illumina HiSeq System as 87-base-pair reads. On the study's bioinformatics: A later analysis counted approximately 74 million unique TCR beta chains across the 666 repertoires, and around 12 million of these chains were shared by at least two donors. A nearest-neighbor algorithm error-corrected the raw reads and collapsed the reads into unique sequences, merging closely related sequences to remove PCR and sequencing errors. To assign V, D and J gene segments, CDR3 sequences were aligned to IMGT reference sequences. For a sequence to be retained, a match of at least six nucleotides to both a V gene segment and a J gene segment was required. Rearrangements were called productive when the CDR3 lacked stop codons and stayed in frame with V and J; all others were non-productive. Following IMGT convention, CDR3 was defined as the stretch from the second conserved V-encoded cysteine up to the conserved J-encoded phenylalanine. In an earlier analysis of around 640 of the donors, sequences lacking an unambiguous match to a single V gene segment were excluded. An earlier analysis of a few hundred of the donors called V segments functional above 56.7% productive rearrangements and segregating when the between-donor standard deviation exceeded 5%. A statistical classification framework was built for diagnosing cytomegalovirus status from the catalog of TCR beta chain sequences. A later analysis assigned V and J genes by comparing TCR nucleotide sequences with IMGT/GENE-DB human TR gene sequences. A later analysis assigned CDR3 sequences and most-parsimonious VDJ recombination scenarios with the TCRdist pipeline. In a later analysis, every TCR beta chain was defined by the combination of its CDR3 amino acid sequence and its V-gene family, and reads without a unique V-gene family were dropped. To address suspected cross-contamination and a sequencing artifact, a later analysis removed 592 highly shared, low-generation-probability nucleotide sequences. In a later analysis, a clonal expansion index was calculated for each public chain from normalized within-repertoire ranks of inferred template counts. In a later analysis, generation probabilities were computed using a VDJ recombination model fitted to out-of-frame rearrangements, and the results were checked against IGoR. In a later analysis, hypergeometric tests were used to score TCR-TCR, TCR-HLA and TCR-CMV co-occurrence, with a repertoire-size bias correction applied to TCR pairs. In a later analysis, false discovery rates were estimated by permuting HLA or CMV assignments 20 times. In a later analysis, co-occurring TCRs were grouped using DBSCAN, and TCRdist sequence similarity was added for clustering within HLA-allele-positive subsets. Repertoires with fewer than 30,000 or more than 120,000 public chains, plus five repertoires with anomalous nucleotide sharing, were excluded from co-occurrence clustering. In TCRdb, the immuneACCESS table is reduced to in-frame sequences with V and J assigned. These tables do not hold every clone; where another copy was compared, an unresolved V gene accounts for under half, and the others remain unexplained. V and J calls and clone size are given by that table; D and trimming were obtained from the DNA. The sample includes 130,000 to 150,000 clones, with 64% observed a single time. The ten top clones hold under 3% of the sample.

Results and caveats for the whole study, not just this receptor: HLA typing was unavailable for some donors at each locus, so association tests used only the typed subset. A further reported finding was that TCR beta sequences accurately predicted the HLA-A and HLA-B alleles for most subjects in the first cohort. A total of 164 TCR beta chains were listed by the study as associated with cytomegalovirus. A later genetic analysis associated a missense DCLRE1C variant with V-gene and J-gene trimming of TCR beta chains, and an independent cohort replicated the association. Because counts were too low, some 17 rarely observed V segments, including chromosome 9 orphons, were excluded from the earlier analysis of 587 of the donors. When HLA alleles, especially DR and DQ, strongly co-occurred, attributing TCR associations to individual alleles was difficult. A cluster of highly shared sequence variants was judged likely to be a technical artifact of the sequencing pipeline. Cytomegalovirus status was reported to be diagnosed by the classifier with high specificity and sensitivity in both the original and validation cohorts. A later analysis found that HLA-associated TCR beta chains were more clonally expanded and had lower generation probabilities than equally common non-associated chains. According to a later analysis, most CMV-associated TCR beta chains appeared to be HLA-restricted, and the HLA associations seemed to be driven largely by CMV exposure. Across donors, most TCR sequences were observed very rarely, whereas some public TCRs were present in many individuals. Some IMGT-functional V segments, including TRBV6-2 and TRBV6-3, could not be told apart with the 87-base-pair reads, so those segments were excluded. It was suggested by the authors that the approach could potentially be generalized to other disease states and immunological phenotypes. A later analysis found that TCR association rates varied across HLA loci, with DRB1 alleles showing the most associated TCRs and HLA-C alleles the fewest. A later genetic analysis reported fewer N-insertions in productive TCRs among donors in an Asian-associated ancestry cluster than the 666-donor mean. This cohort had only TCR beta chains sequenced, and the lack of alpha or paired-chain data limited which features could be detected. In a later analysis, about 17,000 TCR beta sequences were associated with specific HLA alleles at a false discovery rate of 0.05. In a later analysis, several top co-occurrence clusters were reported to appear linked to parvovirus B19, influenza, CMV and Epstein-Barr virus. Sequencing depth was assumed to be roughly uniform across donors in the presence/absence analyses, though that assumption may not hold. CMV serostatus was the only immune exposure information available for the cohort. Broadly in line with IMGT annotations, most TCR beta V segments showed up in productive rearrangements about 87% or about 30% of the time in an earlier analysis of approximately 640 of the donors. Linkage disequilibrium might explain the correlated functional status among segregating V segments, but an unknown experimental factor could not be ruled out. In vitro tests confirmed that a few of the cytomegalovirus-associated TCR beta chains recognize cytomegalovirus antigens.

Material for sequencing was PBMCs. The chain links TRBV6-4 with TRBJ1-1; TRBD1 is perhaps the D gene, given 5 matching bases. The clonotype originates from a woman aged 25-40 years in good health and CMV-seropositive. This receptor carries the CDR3 CASSDSTEIDTEAFF. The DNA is TGTGCCAGCAGTGACTCGACAGAAATAGACACTGAAGCTTTCTTT.